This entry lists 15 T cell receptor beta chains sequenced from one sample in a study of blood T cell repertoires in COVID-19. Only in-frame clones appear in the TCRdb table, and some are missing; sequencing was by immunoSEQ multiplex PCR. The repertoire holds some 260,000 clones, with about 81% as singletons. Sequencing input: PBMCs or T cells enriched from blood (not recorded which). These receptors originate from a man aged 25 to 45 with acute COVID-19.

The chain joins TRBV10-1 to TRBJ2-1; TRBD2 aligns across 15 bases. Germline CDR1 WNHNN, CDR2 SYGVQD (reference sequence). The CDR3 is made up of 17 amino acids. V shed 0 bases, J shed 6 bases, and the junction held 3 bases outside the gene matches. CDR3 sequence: CASSESGLAGGLNEQFF. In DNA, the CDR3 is TGCGCCAGCAGTGAGTCGGGACTAGCGGGGGGACTCAATGAGCAGTTCTTC.

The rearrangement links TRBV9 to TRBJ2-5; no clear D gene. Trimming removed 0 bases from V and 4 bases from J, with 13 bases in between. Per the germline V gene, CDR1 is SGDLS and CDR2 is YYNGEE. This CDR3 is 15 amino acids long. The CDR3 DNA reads TGTGCCAGCAGCGTAGGGTATAGCCAGTCAGAGACCCAGTACTTC. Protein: CASSVGYSQSETQYF.

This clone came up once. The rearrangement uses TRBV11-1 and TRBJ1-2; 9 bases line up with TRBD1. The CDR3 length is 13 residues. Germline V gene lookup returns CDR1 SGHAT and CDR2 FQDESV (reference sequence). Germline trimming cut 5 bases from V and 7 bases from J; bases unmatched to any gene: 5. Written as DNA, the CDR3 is TGTGCCAGCAGCGCCGACAGGGGGTTTGGCTACACCTTC. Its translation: CASSADRGFGYTF.

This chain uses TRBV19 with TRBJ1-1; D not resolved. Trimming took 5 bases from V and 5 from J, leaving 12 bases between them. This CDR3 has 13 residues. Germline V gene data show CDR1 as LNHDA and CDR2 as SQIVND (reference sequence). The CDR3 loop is CASSPGLMTEAFF. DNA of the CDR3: TGTGCCAGTAGTCCAGGATTGATGACTGAAGCTTTCTTT.

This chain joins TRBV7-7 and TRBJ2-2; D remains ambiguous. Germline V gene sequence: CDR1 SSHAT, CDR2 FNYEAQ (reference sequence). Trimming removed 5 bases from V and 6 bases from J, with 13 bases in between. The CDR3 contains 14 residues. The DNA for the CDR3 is TGTGCCAGCAGCCCTACCGATATGGCCGGGGAGCTGTTTTTT. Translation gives CASSPTDMAGELFF.

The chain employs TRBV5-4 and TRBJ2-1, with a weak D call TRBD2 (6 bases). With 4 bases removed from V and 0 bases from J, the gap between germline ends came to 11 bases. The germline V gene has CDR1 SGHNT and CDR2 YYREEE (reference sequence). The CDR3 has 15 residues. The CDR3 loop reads CASSPGGSSYNEQFF. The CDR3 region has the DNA TGTGCCAGCAGCCCTGGAGGGAGCTCCTACAATGAGCAGTTCTTC.

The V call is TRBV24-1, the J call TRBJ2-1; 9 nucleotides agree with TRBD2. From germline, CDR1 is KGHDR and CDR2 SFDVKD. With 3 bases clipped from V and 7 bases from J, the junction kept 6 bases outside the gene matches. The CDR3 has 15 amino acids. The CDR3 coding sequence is TGTGCCACCAGTGATGTACTAGCGGGTTCGAATGAGCAGTTCTTC. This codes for CATSDVLAGSNEQFF.

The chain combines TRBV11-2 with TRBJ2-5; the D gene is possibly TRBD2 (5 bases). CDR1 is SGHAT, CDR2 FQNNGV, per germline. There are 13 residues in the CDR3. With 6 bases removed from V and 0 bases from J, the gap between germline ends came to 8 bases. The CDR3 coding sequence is TGTGCCAGCAGGCCAGCGGACCAAGAGACCCAGTACTTC. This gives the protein CASRPADQETQYF.

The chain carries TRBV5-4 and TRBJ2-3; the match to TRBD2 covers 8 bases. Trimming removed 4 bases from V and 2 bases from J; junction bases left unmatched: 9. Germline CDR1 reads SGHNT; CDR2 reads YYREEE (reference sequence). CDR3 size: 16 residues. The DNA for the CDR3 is TGTGCCAGCAGCGGGGGCAGCGGGAGTTTCACAGATACGCAGTATTTT. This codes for CASSGGSGSFTDTQYF.

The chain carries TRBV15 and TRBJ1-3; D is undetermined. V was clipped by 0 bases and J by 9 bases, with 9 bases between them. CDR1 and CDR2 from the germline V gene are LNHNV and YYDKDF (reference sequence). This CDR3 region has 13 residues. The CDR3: CATSRDPSGTIYF. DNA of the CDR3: TGTGCCACCAGCAGAGATCCATCAGGCACCATATATTTT.

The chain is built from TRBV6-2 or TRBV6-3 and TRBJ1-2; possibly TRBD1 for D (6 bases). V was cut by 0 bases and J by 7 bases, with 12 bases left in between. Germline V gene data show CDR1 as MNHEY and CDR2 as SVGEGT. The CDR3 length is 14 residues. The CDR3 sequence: CASSYSIQGAGYTF. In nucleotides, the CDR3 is TGTGCCAGCAGTTACTCGATACAGGGAGCTGGCTACACCTTC.

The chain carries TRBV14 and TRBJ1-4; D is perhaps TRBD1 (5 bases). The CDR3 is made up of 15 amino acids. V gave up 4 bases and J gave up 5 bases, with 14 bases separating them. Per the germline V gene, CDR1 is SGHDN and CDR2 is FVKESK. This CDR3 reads CASSPTSRQNEKLFF. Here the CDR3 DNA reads TGTGCCAGCAGCCCCACCTCCCGACAGAATGAAAAACTGTTTTTT.

This chain's CDR3 is CASSLLDGTNYGYTF. The CDR3 region has the DNA TGTGCCAGCAGTTTATTGGACGGGACAAACTATGGCTACACCTTC. The J gene is TRBJ1-2, the V gene TRBV28; maybe TRBD1 (6 bases). V lost 1 base and J lost 2, with 11 bases in between. This CDR3 spans 15 amino acids. CDR1 is MDHEN and CDR2 is SYDVKM in the germline V gene.

DNA of the CDR3: TGTGCCAGCAGCCCAGCTACACAGGGTACCGGGGAGCTGTTTTTT. Its translation is CASSPATQGTGELFF. The V and J genes are TRBV4-2 and TRBJ2-2; TRBD1 might be the D (6 bases). Trimming pared 4 bases from V and 5 bases from J, leaving 14 bases between. Per the germline V gene, CDR1 is LGHNA and CDR2 is YNFKEQ. The CDR3 runs 15 residues.

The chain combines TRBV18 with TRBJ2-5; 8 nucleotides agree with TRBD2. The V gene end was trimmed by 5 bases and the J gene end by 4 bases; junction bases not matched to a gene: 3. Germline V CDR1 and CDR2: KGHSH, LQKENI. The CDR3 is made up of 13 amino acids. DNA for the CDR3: TGTGCCAGCTCAGCGGGGGGCGGAGAGACCCAGTACTTC. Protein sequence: CASSAGGGETQYF.